This T cell receptor beta chain originates from a study of T cells in Graves' hyperthyroidism and ophthalmopathy. Findings of the study overall: In the blood, most expanded thyroid clonotypes above 0.001 appeared as well.

On this clonotype itself: What it recognizes is unknown.

Trimming shortened V by 0 bases and J by 0 bases, and 6 bases separated the two germline ends. This CDR3 is 15 amino acids long. The germline CDR1 and CDR2 sequences are DFQATT and SNEGSKA (reference sequence). Researchers took RNA transcripts and amplified the TCR beta CDR3 regions from them. The TCR CDR3 first-round RT-PCR relied on the HTBI primer set. One entry per CDR3 protein, called by TCRdb with MiXCR from the multiplex PCR reads. The sample has about half a million distinct CDR3 sequences; around 22% are singletons. V and J are TRBV20-1 and TRBJ2-6, with TRBD1 as a possible D gene (5 bases). The sequenced sample was blood. The clonotype was recovered from a woman younger than 45 with Graves' ophthalmopathy. In DNA form, the CDR3 reads TGCAGTGCTAGAGATGACAGCTCTGGGGCCAACGTCCTGACTTTC. This encodes CSARDDSSGANVLTF.